These 26 T cell receptor beta chains originate from one sample sequenced in a study of blood T cell repertoires in COVID-19. Clones were read by immunoSEQ multiplex PCR, and TCRdb kept only the in-frame ones, dropping some. Here the sample spans about 120,000 clones, around 86% being singletons. The sequenced sample consisted of peripheral blood. These TCRs come from a man aged 60 to 69 with acute or convalescent COVID-19.

CDR3 region: CASSAPGSHNNEQFF. The CDR3 DNA follows: TGTGCCAGCAGCGCGCCAGGGTCTCATAACAATGAGCAGTTCTTC. The V and J genes are TRBV9 and TRBJ2-1, with D possibly TRBD1 on 5 matching bases. V lost 3 bases and J lost 5, with 15 bases in between. Germline V gives CDR1 SGDLS, CDR2 YYNGEE. The CDR3 is 15 residues long.

This clone was detected once. The V and J genes are TRBV7-2 and TRBJ2-3; perhaps TRBD2 as D (7 bases). The ends were cut back, 5 bases at V and 1 base at J, with 16 bases in the middle. Germline assignment: CDR1 SGHTA and CDR2 FQGNSA. The CDR3 sequence is 16 residues long. DNA for the CDR3: TGTGCCAGCAGCCCTAGGGGAGGGGGGGGCACAGATACGCAGTATTTT. Residues: CASSPRGGGGTDTQYF.

The chain's CDR3 is CASSLGTVAQNTEAFF. Here the CDR3 DNA reads TGTGCCAGCAGCTTAGGGACAGTAGCGCAGAACACTGAAGCTTTCTTT. V usage is TRBV7-8 and J usage is TRBJ1-1; TRBD1 is a possible D gene (6 bases). In germline, CDR1 is SGHVS, CDR2 FQNEAQ. Deletions cut 1 base from V and 1 base from J, with 13 bases between. The CDR3 consists of 16 residues.

The CDR3, as DNA: TGTGCCAGTAGTCCTGCCGGACAGAAGATATACACCATATATTTT. Translation: CASSPAGQKIYTIYF. This rearrangement joins TRBV19 to TRBJ1-3; the D gene is possibly TRBD1 (6 bases). The germline V and J ends were trimmed by 5 bases and 8 bases, with 19 bases remaining between them. The CDR3 totals 15 residues. Germline V gene sequence: CDR1 LNHDA, CDR2 SQIVND (reference sequence).

This rearrangement joins TRBV30 to TRBJ2-5, with 7 bases fitting TRBD1. Germline V gene lookup returns CDR1 GTSNPN and CDR2 SVGIG (reference sequence). The CDR3 is 13 amino acids. J gave up 4 bases and V 8 bases, and 10 bases lay outside the gene matches. The CDR3 spells CATSTGTIETQYF. The CDR3 DNA is TGTGCCACCTCGACAGGGACGATAGAGACCCAGTACTTC.

J is TRBJ1-4 and V is TRBV9; D is ambiguous. Trimming shortened V by 4 bases and J by 0 bases, and 10 bases separated the two germline ends. The CDR3 covers 15 residues. Germline-derived CDR1 and CDR2 are SGDLS and YYNGEE. In nucleotides, the CDR3 is TGTGCCAGCAGCCGAACCGGGACAACTAATGAAAAACTGTTTTTT. Its protein product is CASSRTGTTNEKLFF. Using reference TRBV9 and TRBJ1-4 for the parts outside the CDR3, the full variable domain is DSGVTQTPKHLITATGQRVTLRCSPRSGDLSVYWYQQSLDQGLQFLIQYYNGEERAKGNILERFSAQQFPDLHSELNLSSLELGDSALYFCASSRTGTTNEKLFFGSGTQLSVL.

The chain uses TRBV2 and TRBJ2-1, with 8 bases matching TRBD2. Germline V gene sequence: CDR1 SNHLY, CDR2 FYNNEI. The CDR3 length is 12 residues. Trimming removed 7 bases from V and 10 bases from J; junction bases left unmatched: 6. The DNA for the CDR3 is TGTGCCAGCAACGGGAGGGCCTGGGAGCAGTTCTTC. It codes for CASNGRAWEQFF.

The genes are TRBV7-3 and TRBJ2-2; 10 nucleotides match TRBD2. V trimming: 8 bases; J trimming: 3 bases; junction bases outside the gene matches: 0. The CDR3 has 13 residues. The germline gives CDR1 SGHTA, CDR2 FQGTGA. CDR3 sequence (DNA): TGTGCCAGCGGACTAGCGGACACCGGGGAGCTGTTTTTT. Encoded protein: CASGLADTGELFF. The full variable domain, completed using reference TRBV7-3 and TRBJ2-2, is GAGVSQTPSNKVTEKGKYVELRCDPISGHTALYWYRQSLGQGPEFLIYFQGTGAADDSGLPNDRFFAVRPEGSVSTLKIQRTERGDSAVYLCASGLADTGELFFGEGSRLTVL.

The rearrangement links TRBV3-1 (or the pseudogene TRBV3-2) to TRBJ2-3; TRBD1 matches 7 bases. Germline CDR1 LGHDT, CDR2 YNNKEL (reference sequence). V was clipped by 1 base and J by 5 bases; unmatched bases: 6. CDR3 length: 15 residues. The CDR3 loop reads CASSQARQGRDTQYF. In DNA form, the CDR3 reads TGTGCCAGCAGCCAAGCGAGACAGGGTAGAGATACGCAGTATTTT.

CDR3 nucleotide sequence: TGCGCCAGCAGCTTTCGAGATCCCAGCTATCCGGGACTAGCGGAGTTTTCCTACGAGCAGTACTTC. It specifies CASSFRDPSYPGLAEFSYEQYF. V usage is TRBV5-1 and J usage is TRBJ2-7, with TRBD2 identical over 11 bases. This CDR3 has 22 amino acids. With V trimmed by 2 bases and J by 1 base, 23 bases remained unmatched. Germline lookup yields CDR1 SGHRS and CDR2 YFSETQ.

Concerning this clone: Within the sample, other DNA sequences also encode this same CDR3. The genes are TRBV6-5 and TRBJ1-5, with D unclear. This CDR3 comprises 15 residues. The germline V gene encodes CDR1 MNHEY and CDR2 SVGAGI. Trimming took off 0 bases at V and 2 bases at J, with 8 bases between the two ends. The CDR3 DNA follows: TGTGCCAGCAGTTACTCCGCTCGGGGCAATCAGCCCCAGCATTTT. Protein sequence: CASSYSARGNQPQHF.

About this clone itself: The sample carries other DNA sequences with the same CDR3. This chain connects TRBV5-1 to TRBJ1-5; TRBD1 is a possible D gene (5 bases). This CDR3 contains 15 residues. Germline values: CDR1 SGHRS, CDR2 YFSETQ. The ends were cut back, 1 base at V and 0 bases at J, with 8 bases in the middle. CDR3 region: CASSLQGDSNQPQHF. CDR3 bases: TGCGCCAGCAGCTTGCAAGGGGATAGCAATCAGCCCCAGCATTTT.

This chain connects TRBV29-1 to TRBJ2-4; 7 positions match TRBD1. The CDR3 length is 18 residues. Germline V gives CDR1 SQVTM, CDR2 ANQGSEA. J gave up 0 bases and V 1 base, and 12 bases lay outside the gene matches. The chain's CDR3 is CSVEGWGQTVLAKNIQYF. The CDR3 DNA follows: TGCAGCGTTGAAGGATGGGGACAGACGGTTCTAGCCAAAAACATTCAGTACTTC.

The chain carries TRBV27 and TRBJ1-2; D is ambiguous. CDR3 length: 17 residues. Germline lookup yields CDR1 MNHEY and CDR2 SMNVEV (reference sequence). The V and J ends lost 6 bases and 3 bases respectively, with 23 bases between them. The CDR3 here is CASSHQSGEHLYYGYTF. CDR3 bases: TGTGCCAGCAGCCATCAGAGTGGAGAGCACCTTTACTATGGCTACACCTTC.

The chain joins TRBV6-5 to TRBJ2-1; 10 nucleotides align to TRBD2. CDR1 is MNHEY and CDR2 is SVGAGI in the germline V gene. The CDR3 loop spans 13 amino acids. V dropped 2 bases and J dropped 11; count of bases not matched to a gene: 3. The CDR3 coding sequence is TGTGCCAGCAGTTACACTAGCGGGACCAAGCAGTTCTTC. This translates into CASSYTSGTKQFF.

This chain uses TRBV7-8 with TRBJ2-7; 11 bases map to TRBD2. After removal of 3 bases from V and 3 bases from J, the junction contained 4 bases not matched to a gene. In germline, CDR1 is SGHVS, CDR2 FQNEAQ. The CDR3 has 15 amino acids. In DNA form, the CDR3 reads TGTGCCAGCAGCTTGAAGACTAGCGGGATCTACGAGCAGTACTTC. Residues: CASSLKTSGIYEQYF.

As concerns this clone: The junction shows a germline mismatch at one end, possibly a read error. The chain recombines TRBV28 with TRBJ2-1, with 8 bases that match TRBD2. There are 17 residues in the CDR3. The germline V gene encodes CDR1 MDHEN and CDR2 SYDVKM. Here the CDR3 DNA reads TGTACCAGCGTTCGGCCTAGCGGGCGGAGCTCCTACAATGAGCAGTTCTTC. Translation gives CTSVRPSGRSSYNEQFF. Looking up the rest from reference TRBV28 and TRBJ2-1 gives the full variable domain: DVKVTQSSRYLVKRTGEKVFLECVQDMDHENMFWYRQDPGLGLRLIYFSYDVKMKEKGDIPEGYSVSREKKERFSLILESASTNQTSMYLCTSVRPSGRSSYNEQFFGPGTRLTVL.

A note on this clone: Other DNA sequences in the sample encode the same CDR3. The chain is built from TRBV7-9 and TRBJ1-5, with 8 bases matching TRBD1. Germline V gives CDR1 SEHNR, CDR2 FQNEAQ (reference sequence). V lost 3 bases, J lost 6 bases, and 7 bases stayed unmatched. The CDR3 extends over 15 amino acids. The CDR3 bases are TGTGCCAGCAGCTTGGGGCAGGGGGCAAGTCAGCCCCAGCATTTT. The encoded protein is CASSLGQGASQPQHF.

The gene calls are TRBV29-1 and TRBJ1-6; 7 nucleotides agree with TRBD1. CDR3 length equals 15 residues. Germline lookup yields CDR1 SQVTM and CDR2 ANQGSEA. The V gene end was trimmed by 5 bases and the J gene end by 7 bases; junction bases not matched to a gene: 11. The CDR3 DNA sequence: TGCAGCGTTTACGACAGGGCTGAGCGGAATTCACCCCTCCACTTT. It encodes CSVYDRAERNSPLHF.

The chain is built from TRBV14 and TRBJ2-1, with 9 bases identical to TRBD1. The germline V gene encodes CDR1 SGHDN and CDR2 FVKESK. V trimming: 4 bases; J trimming: 0 bases; junction bases outside the gene matches: 10. The CDR3 consists of 18 residues. As DNA, the CDR3 is TGTGCCAGCAGCCGACAGGGGGGCGCGGCCAGCTCCTACAATGAGCAGTTCTTC. Its protein product is CASSRQGGAASSYNEQFF.

In regard to this clone: The same CDR3 is also encoded by other DNA sequences in this sample. The chain is built from TRBV28 and TRBJ1-1; 8 positions agree with TRBD1. V was clipped by 4 bases and J by 1 base; unmatched bases: 5. Germline loops: CDR1 MDHEN, CDR2 SYDVKM. CDR3 length: 15 amino acids. The CDR3 region has the DNA TGTGCCAGCAGTTACAGGGGGGGCGGGAACACTGAAGCTTTCTTT. Translated: CASSYRGGGNTEAFF.

The chain recombines TRBV7-3 with TRBJ2-5; D is ambiguous. This CDR3 comprises 13 residues. The V gene lost 2 bases and the J gene lost 5 bases, with 9 bases spanning the gap. Germline V CDR1 and CDR2: SGHTA, FQGTGA. CDR3 nucleotide sequence: TGTGCCAGCAGCTTACTAGGTTTTGAGACCCAGTACTTC. Its translation is CASSLLGFETQYF.

This clone was seen only a few times. Other DNA sequences of this sample code for an identical CDR3. The chain employs TRBV5-1 and TRBJ2-5, with 8 bases that match TRBD2. The V gene end was trimmed by 2 bases and the J gene end by 5 bases; junction bases not matched to a gene: 2. CDR1 SGHRS and CDR2 YFSETQ come from the germline V gene. This CDR3 comprises 13 residues. The CDR3: CASSFGGRETQYF. The CDR3, as DNA: TGCGCCAGCAGCTTCGGCGGGAGGGAGACCCAGTACTTC.

The rearrangement joins TRBV7-8 to TRBJ2-7; TRBD2 matches 7 bases. Germline CDR1 SGHVS, CDR2 FQNEAQ. V shed 8 bases and J 0 bases; nucleotides not matched to a gene: 10. The length of the CDR3 is 15 residues. CDR3 protein: CASSPRSGISYEQYF. CDR3 bases: TGTGCCAGCTCCCCAAGGAGCGGGATCTCCTACGAGCAGTACTTC.

The chain employs TRBV7-3 and TRBJ2-1, with a weak D call TRBD2 (5 bases). Germline V gene data show CDR1 as SGHTA and CDR2 as FQGTGA. This CDR3 region has 12 residues. V was shortened by 3 bases and J by 9 bases, with 9 bases between the two germline ends. Here the CDR3 reads CASSFSGSEQFF. Here the CDR3 DNA reads TGTGCCAGCAGCTTCTCTGGGAGTGAGCAGTTCTTC.

The V call is TRBV19, the J call TRBJ2-3; tentatively, D is TRBD2 (6 bases). V shed 5 bases and J shed 0 bases, with 15 bases lying between them. CDR1 and CDR2 from the germline V gene are LNHDA and SQIVND (reference sequence). The CDR3 consists of 16 residues. The DNA of the CDR3 is TGTGCCAGTAGTTTCTCCCTCGCGGGGAGCACAGATACGCAGTATTTT. Encoded protein: CASSFSLAGSTDTQYF. The full variable domain, with the rest looked up from reference TRBV19 and TRBJ2-3, is DGGITQSPKYLFRKEGQNVTLSCEQNLNHDAMYWYRQDPGQGLRLIYYSQIVNDFQKGDIAEGYSVSREKKESFPLTVTSAQKNPTAFYLCASSFSLAGSTDTQYFGPGTRLTVL.